This entry concerns a single T cell receptor beta chain. The sample is drawn from a study of T cells in tuberculosis. Study context: A South African cohort included IGRA-negative adolescents, latently infected IGRA-positive adolescents and adults with active tuberculosis.

Using immunoSEQ multiplex PCR, the repertoire was profiled, and TCRdb retains in-frame clones only, with some absent. Among under 50,000 clones listed, less than 95% were seen once. Regarding time point: new active TB diagnosis, blood taken before or within 7 days of starting treatment. Deletions cut 0 bases from V and 1 base from J, with 19 bases between. Looked up from germline, CDR1 is SGHRS and CDR2 is YFSETQ. The CDR3 totals 19 residues. This chain uses TRBV5-1 with TRBJ2-2; D may be TRBD2 (6 bases). The sequence came from an adult with tuberculosis. The sample was PBMCs, taken at tuberculosis diagnosis. The CDR3 loop is CASSLAGGRLAMNTGELFF. The CDR3 coding sequence is TGCGCCAGCAGCTTGGCCGGGGGTCGGCTAGCGATGAACACCGGGGAGCTGTTTTTT. The full variable domain, in which reference TRBV5-1 and TRBJ2-2 provide the parts outside the CDR3, is KAGVTQTPRYLIKTRGQQVTLSCSPISGHRSVSWYQQTPGQGLQFLFEYFSETQRNKGNFPGRFSGRQFSNSRSEMNVSTLELGDSALYLCASSLAGGRLAMNTGELFFGEGSRLTVL.